A selection of T cell receptor beta chains follows, all from one sample in a study of blood T cell repertoires in COVID-19. Profiled with immunoSEQ multiplex PCR; TCRdb holds only in-frame clones, not every one. This sample has around 130,000 clones; around 85% occur once, and the top ten carry 17%. The source material was peripheral blood. These receptors all come from a woman older than 75 with acute or convalescent COVID-19. CDR3s include the opening cysteine and the closing phenylalanine or tryptophan. The order of the fields is D gene, J gene, V gene, clone size, CDR3 DNA, CDR3 protein. The D gene is left open where the match is weak. The size of a clone is reported for some rows only, either as once, few or many, or as a class for expanded clones.

D gene: -; J gene: TRBJ2-5; V gene: TRBV15; clone size: -; CDR3 DNA: TGTGCCACCAGCAGAGATCTGAGACTAGTAGGAAGGGAGACCCAGTACTTC; CDR3 protein: CATSRDLRLVGRETQYF
D gene: TRBD1; J gene: TRBJ2-5; V gene: TRBV7-9; clone size: few; CDR3 DNA: TGTGCCAGCAGCGTTACAGGGGACCCTCAAGAGACCCAGTACTTC; CDR3 protein: CASSVTGDPQETQYF
D gene: TRBD1; J gene: TRBJ1-6; V gene: TRBV5-1; clone size: -; CDR3 DNA: TGCGCCAGCAGCTTGGACAGGGGGCAGTCTTCACCCCTCCACTTT; CDR3 protein: CASSLDRGQSSPLHF
D gene: -; J gene: TRBJ1-6; V gene: TRBV5-6; clone size: -; CDR3 DNA: TGTGCCAGCAGCTTTTACGGGGGGTCCTATAATTCACCCCTCCACTTT; CDR3 protein: CASSFYGGSYNSPLHF
D gene: TRBD1; J gene: TRBJ2-7; V gene: TRBV7-2; clone size: -; CDR3 DNA: TGTGCCAGCAGCGGACAGGGGAATGGCTACGAGCAGTACTTC; CDR3 protein: CASSGQGNGYEQYF
D gene: -; J gene: TRBJ2-7; V gene: TRBV7-9; clone size: -; CDR3 DNA: TGTGCCAGCAGCTTAGGCGGGGCAGTCCACGAGCAGTACTTC; CDR3 protein: CASSLGGAVHEQYF
D gene: -; J gene: TRBJ1-2; V gene: TRBV9; clone size: -; CDR3 DNA: TGTGCCAGCAGCGCCACAGGCGACTATGGCTACACCTTC; CDR3 protein: CASSATGDYGYTF
D gene: TRBD1; J gene: TRBJ2-1; V gene: TRBV14; clone size: -; CDR3 DNA: TGTGCCAGCAGCCAAGGACAGGGGAAACCCTACAATGAGCAGTTCTTC; CDR3 protein: CASSQGQGKPYNEQFF
D gene: -; J gene: TRBJ1-5; V gene: TRBV27; clone size: few; CDR3 DNA: TGTGCCAGCAGTTCCAATAGCAATCAGCCCCAGCATTTT; CDR3 protein: CASSSNSNQPQHF
D gene: TRBD1; J gene: TRBJ2-7; V gene: TRBV19; clone size: -; CDR3 DNA: TGTGCCAGTAGTTGGACAGGGGGCTCCTACGAGCAGTACTTC; CDR3 protein: CASSWTGGSYEQYF
D gene: -; J gene: TRBJ2-2; V gene: TRBV2; clone size: -; CDR3 DNA: TGTGCCAGCGTAGGTCCTAAGGGCGGGGGCCAGAACACCGGGGAGCTGTTTTTT; CDR3 protein: CASVGPKGGGQNTGELFF
D gene: -; J gene: TRBJ2-7; V gene: TRBV30; clone size: -; CDR3 DNA: TGTGCCTGGAGTGGTGGACTGGGCGAGCAGTACTTC; CDR3 protein: CAWSGGLGEQYF
D gene: TRBD1; J gene: TRBJ1-2; V gene: TRBV10-2; clone size: -; CDR3 DNA: TGCGCCAGCAGTCAACGACAGGGGTATGGCTACACCTTC; CDR3 protein: CASSQRQGYGYTF
D gene: TRBD2; J gene: TRBJ2-1; V gene: TRBV19; clone size: -; CDR3 DNA: TGTGCCAGTAGTAGATACCATAGCGGGAGCTCCTACAATGAGCAGTTCTTC; CDR3 protein: CASSRYHSGSSYNEQFF
D gene: -; J gene: TRBJ2-6; V gene: TRBV15; clone size: -; CDR3 DNA: TGTGCCACCAGCGGAAACAGGGCTGGGGCCAACGTCCTGACTTTC; CDR3 protein: CATSGNRAGANVLTF
D gene: -; J gene: TRBJ2-7; V gene: TRBV2; clone size: -; CDR3 DNA: TGTGCCAGCAGTGGGACAGCCCCGACCTACGAGCAGTACTTC; CDR3 protein: CASSGTAPTYEQYF
D gene: -; J gene: TRBJ2-1; V gene: TRBV4-3; clone size: -; CDR3 DNA: TGCGCCAGCAGCCAAGCGGACAGAGTAAATGAGCAGTTCTTC; CDR3 protein: CASSQADRVNEQFF
D gene: -; J gene: TRBJ2-7; V gene: TRBV4-3; clone size: few; CDR3 DNA: TGCGCCAGCAGCCAAGATGTGGGGCTGTCCGGCAACGAGCAGTACTTC; CDR3 protein: CASSQDVGLSGNEQYF
D gene: TRBD2; J gene: TRBJ2-5; V gene: TRBV19; clone size: -; CDR3 DNA: TGTGCCAGTAGTATATCCTCGACTAGCGGGAGTGAGACCCAGTACTTC; CDR3 protein: CASSISSTSGSETQYF
D gene: TRBD1; J gene: TRBJ2-7; V gene: TRBV6-5; clone size: -; CDR3 DNA: TGTGCCAGCTCTTGGGCCGGGACAGCCTTATACGAGCAGTACTTC; CDR3 protein: CASSWAGTALYEQYF
D gene: -; J gene: TRBJ2-7; V gene: TRBV3-1/TRBV3-2; clone size: -; CDR3 DNA: TGTGCCAGCAGCGATCGCTATCGAGAGCAGTACTTC; CDR3 protein: CASSDRYREQYF
D gene: TRBD2; J gene: TRBJ2-7; V gene: TRBV6-2/TRBV6-3; clone size: once; CDR3 DNA: TGTGCCAGCAGTTCCAGGACTAGGTCTATCTACGAGCAGTACTTC; CDR3 protein: CASSSRTRSIYEQYF
D gene: -; J gene: TRBJ1-6; V gene: TRBV6-6; clone size: -; CDR3 DNA: TGTGCCAGCAGTTACTCGGGGGGGGATAATTCACCCCTCCACTTT; CDR3 protein: CASSYSGGDNSPLHF
D gene: TRBD1; J gene: TRBJ2-1; V gene: TRBV7-2; clone size: -; CDR3 DNA: TGTGCCAGCAGCCGGGACAGCTCTGGGAGTTACAATGAGCAGTTCTTC; CDR3 protein: CASSRDSSGSYNEQFF
D gene: TRBD1; J gene: TRBJ1-5; V gene: TRBV30; clone size: -; CDR3 DNA: TGTGCCTGGAGCCGGGACAGGATGGGGAGCAATCAGCCCCAGCATTTT; CDR3 protein: CAWSRDRMGSNQPQHF
D gene: -; J gene: TRBJ1-1; V gene: TRBV18; clone size: -; CDR3 DNA: TGTGCCAGCTCACCAACCAGGGGCGCGGGAGGGAACACTGAAGCTTTCTTT; CDR3 protein: CASSPTRGAGGNTEAFF
D gene: TRBD2; J gene: TRBJ2-7; V gene: TRBV10-2; clone size: few; CDR3 DNA: TGCGCCAGCAGTGAAAAGCGGGGGCCCCACGAGCAGTACTTC; CDR3 protein: CASSEKRGPHEQYF
D gene: -; J gene: TRBJ2-7; V gene: TRBV3-1/TRBV3-2; clone size: -; CDR3 DNA: TGTGCCAGCAGCCAGGAGGACAGCCCGTACGAGCAGTACTTC; CDR3 protein: CASSQEDSPYEQYF